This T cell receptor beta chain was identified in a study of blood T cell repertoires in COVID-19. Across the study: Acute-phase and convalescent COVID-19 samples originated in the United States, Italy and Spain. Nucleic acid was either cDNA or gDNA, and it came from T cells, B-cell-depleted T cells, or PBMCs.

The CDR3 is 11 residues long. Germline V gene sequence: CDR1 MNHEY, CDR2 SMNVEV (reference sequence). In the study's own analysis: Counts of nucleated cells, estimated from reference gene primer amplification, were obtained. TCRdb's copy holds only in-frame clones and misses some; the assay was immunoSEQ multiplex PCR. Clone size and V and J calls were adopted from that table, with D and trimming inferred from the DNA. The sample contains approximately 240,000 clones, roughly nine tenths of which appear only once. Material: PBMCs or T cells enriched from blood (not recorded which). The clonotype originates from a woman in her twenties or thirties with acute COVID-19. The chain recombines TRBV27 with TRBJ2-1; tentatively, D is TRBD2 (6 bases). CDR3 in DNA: TGTGCGACCAGTTTTGGGGGGGAGCAGTTCTTC. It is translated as CATSFGGEQFF.